This TCR beta chain was identified during a study of blood T cell repertoires in COVID-19. Overall study context: Samples of COVID-19 (acute and convalescent) were obtained from the United States, Italy and Spain. Sources were T cells, B-cell-depleted T cells, or PBMCs; the material itself was cDNA or gDNA.

Germline V lookup: CDR1 GTSNPN, CDR2 SVGIG (reference sequence). V lost 1 base to trimming and J lost 2 bases; unmatched junction nucleotides: 3. This CDR3 has 14 amino acids. In the authors' methods: It was from reference gene primer amplification that nucleated cell counts were estimated. Clones were sequenced by immunoSEQ multiplex PCR, and TCRdb holds only the in-frame ones, with some missing. That table furnishes V, J and clone size, whereas the DNA furnished D and trimming. The sample records fewer than 100,000 clones, about 87% being singletons. V usage is TRBV30 and J usage is TRBJ2-3; TRBD1 agrees at 7 bases. The clonotype comes from a human donor with acute or convalescent COVID-19. The donor label of this sample is uncertain. The material sequenced was peripheral blood. CDR3 nucleotides: TGTGCCTGGAGTGAGGGGACAGACACAGATACGCAGTATTTT. Its translation: CAWSEGTDTDTQYF.